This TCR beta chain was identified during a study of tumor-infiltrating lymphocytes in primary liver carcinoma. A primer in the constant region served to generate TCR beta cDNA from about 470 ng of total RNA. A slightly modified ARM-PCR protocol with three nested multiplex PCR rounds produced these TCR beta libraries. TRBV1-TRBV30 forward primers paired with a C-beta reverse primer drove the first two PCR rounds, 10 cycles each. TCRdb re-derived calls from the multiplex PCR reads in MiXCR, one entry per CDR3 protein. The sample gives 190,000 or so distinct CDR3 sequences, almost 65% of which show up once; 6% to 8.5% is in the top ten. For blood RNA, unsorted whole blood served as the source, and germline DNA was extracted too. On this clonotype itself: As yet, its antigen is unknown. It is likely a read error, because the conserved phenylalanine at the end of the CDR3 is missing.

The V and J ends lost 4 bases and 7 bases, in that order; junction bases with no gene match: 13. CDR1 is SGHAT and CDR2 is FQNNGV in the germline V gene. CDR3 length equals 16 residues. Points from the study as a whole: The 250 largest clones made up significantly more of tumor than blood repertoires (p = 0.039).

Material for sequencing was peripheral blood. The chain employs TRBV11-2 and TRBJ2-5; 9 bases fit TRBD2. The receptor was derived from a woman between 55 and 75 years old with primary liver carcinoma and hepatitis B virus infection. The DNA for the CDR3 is TGTGCCAGCAGCTACTCCCGTGGTAGCGGGAGACGGACCCAGTACTTA. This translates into CASSYSRGSGRRTQYL.